This TCR beta chain was sequenced in a study of blood T cell repertoires in COVID-19 (dated by TCRdb to 2020 to 2021). At the level of the whole study: The collaborator samples originated in the United States, Italy and Spain and spanned the acute and convalescent phases of COVID-19. The repertoires were released in a freely available public database intended as a resource for research on the immune response to SARS-CoV-2. The sample metadata nearly always contained a de-identified subject ID, COVID-19 status, age in years and sex. Samples came from the ongoing ImmuneRACE study (first 160 participants) plus 1,254 subjects from 6 global collaborators. The prospective study material was composed of cDNA or gDNA derived from T cells, B-cell-depleted T cells, or PBMCs. Where available, HLA class I and class II types were obtained from metadata supplied by the sample provider rather than from assay-based typing. The dataset comprised deeply sampled blood TCRbeta repertoires from subjects exposed to, actively infected with, or recovered from COVID-19.

Findings and caveats that apply to the study as a whole: The quantity of clinical and demographic metadata differed by source and by participant and was supplied without curation.

The immunoSEQ Assay, a bias-controlled multiplex PCR, was used to amplify TCRbeta CDR3 regions from genomic DNA. From the authors' description of their analysis: The number of nucleated cells in each sample was estimated by amplification of reference gene primers within the assay. Sequence reads were collapsed and filtered to measure the absolute abundance of every unique TCRbeta CDR3 rearrangement. For each sample, productive Simpson clonality was calculated as the square root of Simpson's diversity index across productive rearrangements. This is the immuneACCESS table as TCRdb keeps it, with only in-frame sequences that have V and J called. A part of the clones is gone; compared with another copy, unresolved V genes explain less than half, and the rest is unexplained. The V and J calls and clone size are taken from that table; D and trimming were inferred from the DNA. Here the sample has approximately 210,000 clones; about nine tenths occur a single time. 2% to 2.5% of the sample lies in the top ten.

Participants in the prospective study were aged roughly 18 to 89 years, lived in about two dozen United States geographic areas, and enrolled through a virtual design. To assign participants to cohorts, the prospective study relied on clinical history that participants themselves reported in a screening survey and a study questionnaire. Recovered participants in ImmuneRACE Cohort 3 were defined by two consecutive negative NP/OP PCR tests, clearance by a healthcare professional, or resolution of symptoms. In the prospective study, whole blood, serum and a nasopharyngeal or oropharyngeal swab were collected from each participant by mobile phlebotomists. Additional blood draws and questionnaires over an approximately 2-month period could optionally be provided by prospective study participants. Before DNA extraction, prospective study blood samples were shipped either frozen or at room temperature.

Regarding this clone: Its antigen is currently not known. No per-base quality is available; no much larger clone lies one base away.

The CDR3, from cysteine to phenylalanine, totals 14 residues. Only the CDR3 part of the read is kept: 42 bases, read in frame from the first base. Cut back by 8 bases and 0 bases, the V and J ends lie 10 bases apart. CDR1 MDHEN and CDR2 SYDVKM were looked up in the germline V gene. The receptor chain draws on TRBV28 and TRBJ1-4; the D gene identity is not certain. This receptor was identified in a woman between 25 and 40 years old who had recovered from COVID-19. Sequencing used PBMCs or T cells enriched from blood (not recorded which). At the DNA level, the sequence is TGTGCCAGCGGGCGGGAAGCAACTAATGAAAAACTGTTTTTT. It translates to CASGREATNEKLFF.